This TCR beta chain emerged from a study of naive and memory T cell subsets. This clonotype has a handful of counts. The antigen remains undetermined. General study findings and limits: Findings for naive and memory subsets could not be checked against ground truth. A few larger clonotypes appeared in naive repertoires, especially CD8, possibly memory cells re-expressing CD45RA.

Cells stained for CD3, CD4, CD8, CD45RA and CD27 were sorted into four subsets. The V gene lost 6 bases and the J gene lost 3 bases, with 17 bases spanning the gap. CDR1 MNHEY and CDR2 SVGEGT come from the germline V gene. CDR3 length: 16 amino acids. The beta constant-region primer was an equimolar mix of two oligonucleotides covering TRBC1 and TRBC2. Nested alpha and beta constant-region primers with the SP2 primer drove four PCR rounds on ligated cDNA. TCRdb processed the UMI-ligation and nested PCR reads anew with MiXCR; each CDR3 protein has one entry. The sample records roughly 150,000 distinct CDR3 sequences, about 20% being singletons.

The source is a human donor in good health. Source material: naive CD8+ T cells from blood. This chain uses TRBV6-2 or TRBV6-3 with TRBJ2-2; D gene unclear. CDR3 in amino acids: CASSYVLLVYTGELFF. In DNA form, the CDR3 reads TGTGCCAGCAGCTACGTTCTGCTGGTATACACCGGGGAGCTGTTTTTT.